This is a list of T cell receptor beta chains from one sample in a study of shared clonotypes between healthy human individuals. Measured with immunoSEQ multiplex PCR; TCRdb has only the in-frame clones, and not every one. The sample consists of a few million clones, approximately 92% of them appearing once. The sequencing sample was made of naive CD4+ T cells sorted from blood. The source of these receptors is a man in his late teens or twenties in good health. CDR3s include the opening cysteine and the closing phenylalanine or tryptophan. The D gene is left open where the match is weak. Clone sizes are given selectively: once, few, many, or a class where the clone is expanded.

.	TRBV2	TRBJ1-1	.	TGTGCCAGCAGCCAGGGTGTGAGGACTGAAGCTTTCTTT	CASSQGVRTEAFF
.	TRBV6-5	TRBJ2-2	.	TGTGCCAGCAGTTACTCGGTGTCCGGGGAGCTGTTTTTT	CASSYSVSGELFF
.	TRBV10-3	TRBJ2-5	.	TGTGCCATCAGTGACCAGGGTGGTCAAGAGACCCAGTACTTC	CAISDQGGQETQYF
.	TRBV29-1	TRBJ2-7	.	TGCAGCGTTGGGGATCGCGAGCAGTACTTC	CSVGDREQYF
.	TRBV11-3	TRBJ2-3	TRBD2	TGTGCCAGCAGCCCGGGACTAGCAGGGTTGGGCACAGATACGCAGTATTTT	CASSPGLAGLGTDTQYF
.	TRBV19	TRBJ2-3	.	TGTGCCAGTAGGGTCGAGGGGGGAACAGATACGCAGTATTTT	CASRVEGGTDTQYF
.	TRBV11-2	TRBJ2-1	.	TGTGCCAGCACTCTAGTCCGGGGATCCTACAATGAGCAGTTCTTC	CASTLVRGSYNEQFF
.	TRBV6-5	TRBJ1-6	.	TGTGCCAGCAAAAGAGGGCAGGGTAATTCACCCCTCCACTTT	CASKRGQGNSPLHF
.	TRBV5-5	TRBJ1-2	.	TGTGCCAGCAGCTTTTCGGGTGGAAGAGCTAACTATGGCTACACCTTC	CASSFSGGRANYGYTF
.	TRBV19	TRBJ2-2	TRBD1	TGTGCCAGTTCCGGGACAGTTAACACCGGGGAGCTGTTTTTT	CASSGTVNTGELFF
.	TRBV5-5	TRBJ2-3	.	TGTGCCAGCAGCCCCCGTTCGGTGGCGAAAGATACGCAGTATTTT	CASSPRSVAKDTQYF
.	TRBV11-2	TRBJ2-2	TRBD2	TGTGCCAGCAGCTTAGGACTAGCGGGTTCCGGGGAGCTGTTTTTT	CASSLGLAGSGELFF
.	TRBV19	TRBJ1-1	.	TGTGCCAGTTCTAGCGAGGGCGCGGTCACTGAAGCTTTCTTT	CASSSEGAVTEAFF
.	TRBV5-6	TRBJ2-7	.	TGTGCCAGCGGGGCAAGATCTGGGACGTTTACCTACGAGCAGTACTTC	CASGARSGTFTYEQYF
.	TRBV19	TRBJ1-2	TRBD1	TGTGCCAGTGAGGGGGCCGCGACAGCGCTGTATGGCTACACCTTC	CASEGAATALYGYTF
.	TRBV10-2	TRBJ2-1	.	TGCGCCAGCAGTGAAGGGCTAGACTACAATGAGCAGTTCTTC	CASSEGLDYNEQFF
.	TRBV11-2	TRBJ2-1	TRBD1	TGTGCCAGCAGCCCTTGGACAGGGAGCAATGAGCAGTTCTTC	CASSPWTGSNEQFF
few	TRBV10-3	TRBJ1-2	.	TGTGCCATCAGTGAGTTAGTGGGGAACTATGGCTACACCTTC	CAISELVGNYGYTF
.	TRBV2	TRBJ2-4	TRBD1	TGTGCCAGCAGCGTGACAGGGGGCGGCAAAAACATTCAGTACTTC	CASSVTGGGKNIQYF
.	TRBV6-5	TRBJ2-3	.	TGTGCCAGCAGTCGCGGGGGCGATACGCAGTATTTT	CASSRGGDTQYF
.	TRBV6-1	TRBJ2-7	TRBD1	TGTGCCAGCAGTGGTAAAGGGGGCAATTCCTACGAGCAGTACTTC	CASSGKGGNSYEQYF
once	TRBV19	TRBJ1-2	.	TGTGCCAGTAGTCCCCGGGACACGGATGGCTACACCTTC	CASSPRDTDGYTF
.	TRBV15	TRBJ2-5	.	TGTGCCACCAGCAGAGATGCCTACCGAGAGACCCAGTACTTC	CATSRDAYRETQYF
once	TRBV2	TRBJ1-5	.	TGTGCCAGCAGTAGGCGGGAGGGTCAGCCCCAGCATTTT	CASSRREGQPQHF
.	TRBV7-9	TRBJ2-7	.	TGTGCCAGCAGCCGAACACCAGGGACCTACGAGCAGTACTTC	CASSRTPGTYEQYF
.	TRBV5-1	TRBJ2-7	TRBD2	TGCGCCAGCAGCGCGGGGACTAGCGGACCAACCTACGAGCAGTACTTC	CASSAGTSGPTYEQYF
.	TRBV7-8	TRBJ1-2	.	TGTGCCAGCAGCTTAGGGTCGACAGGTTCCAGAATGGTGAATGGCTACACCTTC	CASSLGSTGSRMVNGYTF
.	TRBV9	TRBJ2-2	.	TGTGCCAGCAGCGTAGGACTGGGCACCAACACCGGGGAGCTGTTTTTT	CASSVGLGTNTGELFF
.	TRBV11-2	TRBJ2-7	TRBD1	TGTGCCAGCAGCTACAAGGACAGGGACGACCACGAGCAGTACTTC	CASSYKDRDDHEQYF
.	TRBV6-6	TRBJ2-3	.	TGTGCCAGCAGTTACTCTACCAGGGTGACCACAGATACGCAGTATTTT	CASSYSTRVTTDTQYF
.	TRBV10-3	TRBJ2-5	TRBD1	TGTGCCATCAGTTGGGACAGGGGGGGAAGGAACTTC	CAISWDRGGRNF
.	TRBV11-2	TRBJ2-5	.	TGTGCCAGCAGCGTCCGAACGGTCCAAGAGACCCAGTACTTC	CASSVRTVQETQYF
.	TRBV5-4	TRBJ2-5	.	TGTGCCAGCAGCTTAGGCAGGGAGACCCAGTACTTC	CASSLGRETQYF
.	TRBV7-6	TRBJ2-3	.	TGTGCCAGCAGCTTAGCCCACACCGATACGCAGTATTTT	CASSLAHTDTQYF
.	TRBV5-1	TRBJ1-6	TRBD1	TGCGCCAGCAGCCCGGGGACAGGGCTCCACTTT	CASSPGTGLHF
.	TRBV30	TRBJ2-3	TRBD2	TGTGCCTGGACGGCGGGAGCGACAGATACGCAGTATTTT	CAWTAGATDTQYF
.	TRBV19	TRBJ1-3	TRBD1	TGTGCCAGTACCTCAGAGGGGGCAGGGGCCCGTGGAAACACCATATATTTT	CASTSEGAGARGNTIYF
.	TRBV4-3	TRBJ1-1	TRBD1	TGCGCCAGCAGCCAGACAGGGCTGAACACTGAAGCTTTCTTT	CASSQTGLNTEAFF
.	TRBV30	TRBJ1-1	.	TGTGCCTGGACCCGCCTGGGGGGCAACACTGAAGCTTTCTTT	CAWTRLGGNTEAFF
.	TRBV5-4	TRBJ1-6	TRBD1	TGTGCCAGCAGCTTGGCCGGGACAGGTAATTCACCCCTCCACTTT	CASSLAGTGNSPLHF
.	TRBV5-4	TRBJ2-7	TRBD1	TGTGCCAGCAGCAGCCGGTCCAGGACAGGGGGGTACGAGCAGTACTTC	CASSSRSRTGGYEQYF
.	TRBV2	TRBJ2-2	TRBD2	TGTGCCAGCAGTGGACTAGCGGGATTCAACGGGGAGCTGTTTTTT	CASSGLAGFNGELFF
.	TRBV5-4	TRBJ1-5	.	TGTGCCAGCAGAGACCTGGGCTACTCTAGCAATCAGCCCCAGCATTTT	CASRDLGYSSNQPQHF
.	TRBV19	TRBJ2-3	TRBD2	TGTGCCAGTAGTGCTTCGCGGGGGAAGACAGATACGCAGTATTTT	CASSASRGKTDTQYF
.	TRBV5-1	TRBJ1-1	.	TGCGCCAGCAGCCCCCGGTTGGGGGAAGCCTTCACTGAAGCTTTCTTT	CASSPRLGEAFTEAFF
.	TRBV27	TRBJ2-7	TRBD1	TGTGCCAGCAGATACCGGGACAGGGGATTATACGAGCAGTACTTC	CASRYRDRGLYEQYF
.	TRBV9	TRBJ1-1	.	TGTGCCAGCAGCCCTATAGTCCTACAGGGAGGTCGCACTGAAGCTTTCTTT	CASSPIVLQGGRTEAFF
.	TRBV9	TRBJ1-2	.	TGTGCCAGCAGCGGGGGCCTTGCGAAGGGTGGCTACACCTTC	CASSGGLAKGGYTF
.	TRBV5-4	TRBJ2-3	TRBD2	TGTGCCAGCAGCTCTCCGACTAGCGGGGTCACAGATACGCAGTATTTT	CASSSPTSGVTDTQYF
.	TRBV21-1	TRBJ2-7	.	TGTGCCAGCAGAAGCTCCTACGAGCAGTACTTC	CASRSSYEQYF
.	TRBV29-1	TRBJ1-2	TRBD1	TGCAGCGTTGAACCTCACAGGGGCGAGGGCTACACCTTC	CSVEPHRGEGYTF
.	TRBV5-1	TRBJ2-1	.	TGCGCCAGCGAATCGAAGGGAGGCTCCTACAATGAGCAGTTCTTC	CASESKGGSYNEQFF
.	TRBV5-1	TRBJ2-5	.	TGCGCCAGCGGACCTGGGGCTCAAGAGACCCAGTACTTC	CASGPGAQETQYF
.	TRBV9	TRBJ2-5	.	TGTGCCAGCAGCGTAGGAGCTGCCCGGAGCGCAGGGGAGACCCAGTACTTC	CASSVGAARSAGETQYF
.	TRBV5-1	TRBJ1-2	TRBD1	TGCGCCAGCAGCTTTGCAACAGGGGGCAACTATGGCTACACCTTC	CASSFATGGNYGYTF